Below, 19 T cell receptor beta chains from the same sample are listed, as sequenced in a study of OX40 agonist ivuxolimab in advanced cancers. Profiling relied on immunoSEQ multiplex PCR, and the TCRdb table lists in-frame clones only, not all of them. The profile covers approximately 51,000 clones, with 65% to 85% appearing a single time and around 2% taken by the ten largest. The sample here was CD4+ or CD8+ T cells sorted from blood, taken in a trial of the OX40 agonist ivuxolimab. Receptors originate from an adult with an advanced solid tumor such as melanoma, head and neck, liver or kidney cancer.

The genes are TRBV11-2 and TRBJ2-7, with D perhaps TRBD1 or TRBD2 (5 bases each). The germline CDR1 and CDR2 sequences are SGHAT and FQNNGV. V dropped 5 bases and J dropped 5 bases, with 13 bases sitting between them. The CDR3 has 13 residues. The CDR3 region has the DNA TGTGCCAGCAGCCCCCGGGGCCACGACGAGCAGTACTTC. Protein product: CASSPRGHDEQYF. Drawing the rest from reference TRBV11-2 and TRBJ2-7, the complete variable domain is EAGVAQSPRYKIIEKRQSVAFWCNPISGHATLYWYQQILGQGPKLLIQFQNNGVVDDSQLPKDRFSAERLKGVDSTLKIQPAKLEDSAVYLCASSPRGHDEQYFGPGTRLTVT.

The DNA for the CDR3 is TGTGCCAGCAGCTTAGGGTTCCCCCCAGACAGGCGCGAGGGCTACACCTTC. Its protein product is CASSLGFPPDRREGYTF. The chain joins TRBV7-2 to TRBJ1-2; tentative D call: TRBD1 (6 bases). This CDR3 is built from 17 residues. Trimming took off 1 base at V and 8 bases at J, with 23 bases between the two ends. Germline V gene sequence: CDR1 SGHTA, CDR2 FQGNSA.

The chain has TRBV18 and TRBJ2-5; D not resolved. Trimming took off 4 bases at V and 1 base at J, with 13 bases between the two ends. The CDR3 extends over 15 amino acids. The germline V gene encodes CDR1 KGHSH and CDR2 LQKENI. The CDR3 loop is CASSRISGIQETQYF. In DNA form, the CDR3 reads TGTGCCAGCTCACGTATCTCAGGCATCCAAGAGACCCAGTACTTC.

The CDR3 here is CASSLASGHNEQYF. The CDR3 DNA is TGCGCCAGCAGCTTGGCCTCAGGTCACAACGAGCAGTACTTC. The chain combines TRBV5-1 with TRBJ2-7; the D is unclear. The CDR3 spans 14 residues. The V and J ends lost 0 bases and 5 bases respectively, with 12 bases between them. The germline CDR1 and CDR2 sequences are SGHRS and YFSETQ.

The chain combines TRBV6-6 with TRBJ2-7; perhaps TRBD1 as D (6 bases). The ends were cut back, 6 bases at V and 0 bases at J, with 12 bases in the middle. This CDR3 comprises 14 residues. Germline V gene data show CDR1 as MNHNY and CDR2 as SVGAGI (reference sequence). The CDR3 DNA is TGTGCCAGCAGCCTACGGGACAACTCCTACGAGCAGTACTTC. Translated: CASSLRDNSYEQYF.

For the CDR3, the DNA is TGTGCCAGCAGCAGGGTCTACCGGGACAGGGTGAACACCGGGGAGCTGTTTTTT. Translation gives CASSRVYRDRVNTGELFF. This chain links TRBV5-5 with TRBJ2-2, with 9 positions matching TRBD1. In germline, CDR1 is SGHKS, CDR2 YYEKEE (reference sequence). The CDR3 spans 18 residues. J gave up 1 base and V 4 bases, and 11 bases lay outside the gene matches.

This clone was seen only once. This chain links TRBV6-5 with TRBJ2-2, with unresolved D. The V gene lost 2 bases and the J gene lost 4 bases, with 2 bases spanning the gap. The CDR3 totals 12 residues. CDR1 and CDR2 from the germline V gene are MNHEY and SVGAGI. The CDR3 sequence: CASSYLTGELFF. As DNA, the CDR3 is TGTGCCAGCAGTTACCTCACCGGGGAGCTGTTTTTT.

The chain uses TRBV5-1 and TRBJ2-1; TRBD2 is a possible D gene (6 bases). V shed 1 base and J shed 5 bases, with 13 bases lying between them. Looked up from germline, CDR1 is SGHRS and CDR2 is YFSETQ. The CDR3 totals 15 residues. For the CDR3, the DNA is TGCGCCAGCAGCTTGACCCTAGCGACCAACAATGAGCAGTTCTTC. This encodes CASSLTLATNNEQFF. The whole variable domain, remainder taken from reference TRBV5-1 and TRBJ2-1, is KAGVTQTPRYLIKTRGQQVTLSCSPISGHRSVSWYQQTPGQGLQFLFEYFSETQRNKGNFPGRFSGRQFSNSRSEMNVSTLELGDSALYLCASSLTLATNNEQFFGPGTRLTVL.

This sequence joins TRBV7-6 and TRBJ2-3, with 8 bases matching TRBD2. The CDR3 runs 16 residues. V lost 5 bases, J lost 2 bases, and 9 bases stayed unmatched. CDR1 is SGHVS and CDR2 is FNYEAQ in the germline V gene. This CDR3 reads CASSPRTSSHTDTQYF. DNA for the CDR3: TGTGCCAGCAGCCCTCGGACTAGCAGCCACACAGATACGCAGTATTTT.

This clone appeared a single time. Here the CDR3 reads CAWKQGIAEAFF. The CDR3 region has the DNA TGTGCCTGGAAACAGGGGATCGCTGAAGCTTTCTTT. This chain uses TRBV30 with TRBJ1-1; the match to TRBD1 covers 7 bases. The CDR3 runs 12 residues. Trimming took 4 bases from V and 6 from J; bases not matched to a gene: 5. CDR1 is GTSNPN and CDR2 is SVGIG in the germline V gene (reference sequence).

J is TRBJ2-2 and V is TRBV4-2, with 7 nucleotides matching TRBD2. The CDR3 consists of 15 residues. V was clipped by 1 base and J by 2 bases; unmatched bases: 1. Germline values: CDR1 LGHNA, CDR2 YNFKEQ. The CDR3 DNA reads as TGTGCCAGCAGCCAAGCTAGCGGCAACACCGGGGAGCTGTTTTTT. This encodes CASSQASGNTGELFF.

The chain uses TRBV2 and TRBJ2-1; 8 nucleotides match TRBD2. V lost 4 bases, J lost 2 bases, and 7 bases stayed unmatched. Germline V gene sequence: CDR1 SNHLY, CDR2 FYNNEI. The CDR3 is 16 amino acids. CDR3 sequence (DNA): TGTGCCAGCAGTGCTTACGTTAGCGGGGCCTACAATGAGCAGTTCTTC. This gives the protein CASSAYVSGAYNEQFF.

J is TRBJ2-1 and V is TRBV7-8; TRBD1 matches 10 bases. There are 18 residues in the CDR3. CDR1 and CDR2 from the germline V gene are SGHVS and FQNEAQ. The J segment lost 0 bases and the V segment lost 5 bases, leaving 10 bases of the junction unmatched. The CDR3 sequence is CASSAARQGALSYNEQFF. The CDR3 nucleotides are TGTGCCAGCAGCGCCGCCCGACAGGGGGCTCTCTCCTACAATGAGCAGTTCTTC.

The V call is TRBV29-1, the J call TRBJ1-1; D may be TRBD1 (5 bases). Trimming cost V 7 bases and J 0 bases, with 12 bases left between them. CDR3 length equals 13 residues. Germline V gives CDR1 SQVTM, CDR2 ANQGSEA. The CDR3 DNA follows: TGCAGCGCCGCCTGGGGCTTGAACACTGAAGCTTTCTTT. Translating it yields CSAAWGLNTEAFF. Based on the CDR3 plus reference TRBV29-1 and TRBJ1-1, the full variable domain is SAVISQKPSRDICQRGTSLTIQCQVDSQVTMMFWYRQQPGQSLTLIATANQGSEATYESGFVIDKFPISRPNLTFSTLTVSNMSPEDSSIYLCSAAWGLNTEAFFGQGTRLTVV.

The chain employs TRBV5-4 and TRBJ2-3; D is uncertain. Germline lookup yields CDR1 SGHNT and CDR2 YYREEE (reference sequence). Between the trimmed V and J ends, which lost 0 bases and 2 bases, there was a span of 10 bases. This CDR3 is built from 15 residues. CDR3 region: CASSLDRSLTDTQYF. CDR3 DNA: TGTGCCAGCAGCTTGGACAGATCCCTCACAGATACGCAGTATTTT.

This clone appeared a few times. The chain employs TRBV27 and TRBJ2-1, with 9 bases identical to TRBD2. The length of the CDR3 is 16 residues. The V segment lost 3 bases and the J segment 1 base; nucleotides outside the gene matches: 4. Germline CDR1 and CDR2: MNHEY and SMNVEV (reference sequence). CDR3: CASSFPSGRSYNEQFF. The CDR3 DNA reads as TGTGCCAGCAGTTTTCCAAGCGGGAGGTCCTACAATGAGCAGTTCTTC.

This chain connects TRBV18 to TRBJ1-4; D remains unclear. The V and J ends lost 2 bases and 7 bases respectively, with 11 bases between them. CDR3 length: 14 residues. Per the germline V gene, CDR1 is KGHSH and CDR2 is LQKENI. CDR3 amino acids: CASSPGQPLEKLFF. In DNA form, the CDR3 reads TGTGCCAGCTCACCAGGCCAGCCCCTTGAAAAACTGTTTTTT.

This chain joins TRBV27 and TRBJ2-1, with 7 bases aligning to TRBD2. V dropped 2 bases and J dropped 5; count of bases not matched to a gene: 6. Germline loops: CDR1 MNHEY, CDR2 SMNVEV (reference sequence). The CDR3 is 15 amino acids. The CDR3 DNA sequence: TGTGCCAGCAGTTTAATGGCTAGCGGCAACAATGAGCAGTTCTTC. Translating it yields CASSLMASGNNEQFF.

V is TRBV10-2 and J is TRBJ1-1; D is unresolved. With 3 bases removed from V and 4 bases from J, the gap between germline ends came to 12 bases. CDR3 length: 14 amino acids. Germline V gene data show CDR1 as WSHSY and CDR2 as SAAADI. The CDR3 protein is CASSDPGRATEAFF. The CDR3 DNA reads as TGCGCCAGCAGTGATCCCGGGAGGGCCACTGAAGCTTTCTTT.